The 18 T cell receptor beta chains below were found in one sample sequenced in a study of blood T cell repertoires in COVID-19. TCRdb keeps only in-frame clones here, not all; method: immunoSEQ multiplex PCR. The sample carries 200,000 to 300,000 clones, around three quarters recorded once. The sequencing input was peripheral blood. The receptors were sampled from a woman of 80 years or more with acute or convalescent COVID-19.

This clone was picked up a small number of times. This CDR3 reads CASSIAGTGGQETQYF. DNA for the CDR3: TGTGCCAGTAGTATAGCCGGGACAGGGGGTCAAGAGACCCAGTACTTC. The V call is TRBV19, the J call TRBJ2-5; 11 bases map to TRBD1. Germline V gives CDR1 LNHDA, CDR2 SQIVND (reference sequence). This CDR3 contains 16 residues. V lost 1 base and J lost 2; bases outside the gene matches: 3.

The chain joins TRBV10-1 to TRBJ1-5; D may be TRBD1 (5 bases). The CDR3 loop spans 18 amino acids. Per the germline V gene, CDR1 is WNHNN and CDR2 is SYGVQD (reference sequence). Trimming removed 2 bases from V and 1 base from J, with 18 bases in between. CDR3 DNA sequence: TGCGCCAGCAGTGAGCCACAGGCTCGAGGATGGAGCAATCAGCCCCAGCATTTT. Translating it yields CASSEPQARGWSNQPQHF.

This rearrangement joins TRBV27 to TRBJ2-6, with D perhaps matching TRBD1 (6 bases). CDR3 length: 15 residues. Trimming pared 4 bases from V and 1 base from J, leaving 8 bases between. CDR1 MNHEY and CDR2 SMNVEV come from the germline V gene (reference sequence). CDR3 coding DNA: TGTGCCAGCAGTTCTACAGGGTCTGGGGCCAACGTCCTGACTTTC. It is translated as CASSSTGSGANVLTF.

CDR3 sequence reads: CASGGQGASQPQHF. CDR3 DNA sequence: TGTGCCAGCGGTGGACAGGGGGCTTCTCAGCCCCAGCATTTT. V gene TRBV2 combines with J gene TRBJ1-5; 11 nucleotides align to TRBD1. The CDR3 has 14 residues. Germline V gene data show CDR1 as SNHLY and CDR2 as FYNNEI. With V trimmed by 8 bases and J by 6 bases, 6 bases remained unmatched.

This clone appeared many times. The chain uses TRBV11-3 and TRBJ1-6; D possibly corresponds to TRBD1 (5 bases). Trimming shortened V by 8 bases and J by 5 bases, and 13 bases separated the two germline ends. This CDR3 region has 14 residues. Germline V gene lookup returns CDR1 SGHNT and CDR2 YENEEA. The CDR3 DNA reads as TGTGCCAGCTCCTATGGGGGGAATAATTCACCCCTCCACTTT. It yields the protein CASSYGGNNSPLHF.

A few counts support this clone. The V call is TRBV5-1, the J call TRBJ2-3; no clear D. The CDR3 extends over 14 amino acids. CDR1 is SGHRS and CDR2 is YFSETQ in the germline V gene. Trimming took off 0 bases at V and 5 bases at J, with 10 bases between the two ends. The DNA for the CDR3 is TGCGCCAGCAGCTTGGCCAATTCCGGAGATACGCAGTATTTT. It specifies CASSLANSGDTQYF.

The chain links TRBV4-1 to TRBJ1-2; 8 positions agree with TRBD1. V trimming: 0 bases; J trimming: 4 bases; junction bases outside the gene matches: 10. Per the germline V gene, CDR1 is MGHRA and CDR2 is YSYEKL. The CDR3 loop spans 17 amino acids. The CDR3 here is CASSQDRDRTGVYGYTF. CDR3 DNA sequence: TGCGCCAGCAGCCAAGATAGGGACAGGACGGGAGTCTATGGCTACACCTTC.

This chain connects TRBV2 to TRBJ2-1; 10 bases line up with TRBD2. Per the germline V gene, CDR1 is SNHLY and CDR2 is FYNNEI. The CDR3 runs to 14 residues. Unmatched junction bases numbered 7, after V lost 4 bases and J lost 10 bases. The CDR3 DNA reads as TGTGCCAGCAGTGGTACTAGCGGGACCCCCGAGCAGTTCTTC. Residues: CASSGTSGTPEQFF.

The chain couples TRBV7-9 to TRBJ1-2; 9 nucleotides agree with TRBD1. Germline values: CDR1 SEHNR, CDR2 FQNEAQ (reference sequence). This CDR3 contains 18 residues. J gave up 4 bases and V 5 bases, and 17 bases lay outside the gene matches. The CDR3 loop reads CASSPGLKGQGRTYGYTF. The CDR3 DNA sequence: TGTGCCAGCAGCCCCGGACTCAAAGGACAGGGGCGGACCTATGGCTACACCTTC. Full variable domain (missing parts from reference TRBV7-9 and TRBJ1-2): DTGVSQNPRHKITKRGQNVTFRCDPISEHNRLYWYRQTLGQGPEFLTYFQNEAQLEKSRLLSDRFSAERPKGSFSTLEIQRTEQGDSAMYLCASSPGLKGQGRTYGYTFGSGTRLTVV.

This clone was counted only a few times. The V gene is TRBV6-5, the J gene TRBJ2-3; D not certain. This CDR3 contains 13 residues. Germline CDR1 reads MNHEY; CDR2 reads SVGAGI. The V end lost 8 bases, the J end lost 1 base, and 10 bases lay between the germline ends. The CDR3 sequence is CASVHPGTDTQYF. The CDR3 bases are TGTGCCAGCGTCCATCCGGGCACAGATACGCAGTATTTT.

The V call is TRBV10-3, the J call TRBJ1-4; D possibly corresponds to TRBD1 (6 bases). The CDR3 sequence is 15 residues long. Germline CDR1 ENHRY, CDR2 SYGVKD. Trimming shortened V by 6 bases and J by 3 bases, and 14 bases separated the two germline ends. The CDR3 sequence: CAIRQGKGANEKLFF. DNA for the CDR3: TGTGCCATCAGGCAGGGGAAGGGAGCTAATGAAAAACTGTTTTTT.

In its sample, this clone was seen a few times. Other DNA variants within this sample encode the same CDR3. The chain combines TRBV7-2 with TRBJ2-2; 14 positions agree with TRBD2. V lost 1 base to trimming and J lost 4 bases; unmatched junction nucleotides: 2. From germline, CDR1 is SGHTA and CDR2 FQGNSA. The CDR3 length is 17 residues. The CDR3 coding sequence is TGTGCCAGCAGCTTAGGACTAGCGGGGGGGAGCACCGGGGAGCTGTTTTTT. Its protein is CASSLGLAGGSTGELFF.

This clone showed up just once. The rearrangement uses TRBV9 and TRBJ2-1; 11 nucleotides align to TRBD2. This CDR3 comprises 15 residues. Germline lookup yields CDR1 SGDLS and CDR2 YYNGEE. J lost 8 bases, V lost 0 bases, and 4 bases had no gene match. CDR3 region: CASSVAPGLADEQFF. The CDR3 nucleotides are TGTGCCAGCAGCGTAGCCCCGGGACTAGCGGATGAGCAGTTCTTC.

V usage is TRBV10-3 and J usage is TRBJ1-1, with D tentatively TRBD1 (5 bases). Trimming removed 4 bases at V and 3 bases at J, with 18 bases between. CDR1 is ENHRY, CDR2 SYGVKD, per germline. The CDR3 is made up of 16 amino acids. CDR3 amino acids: CAISVGASRGDTEAFF. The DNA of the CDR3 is TGTGCCATCAGTGTAGGGGCCTCACGTGGGGACACTGAAGCTTTCTTT.

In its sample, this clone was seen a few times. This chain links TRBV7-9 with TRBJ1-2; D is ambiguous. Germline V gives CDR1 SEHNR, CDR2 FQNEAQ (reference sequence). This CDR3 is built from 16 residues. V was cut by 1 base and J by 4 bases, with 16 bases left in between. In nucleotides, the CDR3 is TGTGCCAGCAGCTTAGGTTCCGTGCGGCTACCCTATGGCTACACCTTC. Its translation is CASSLGSVRLPYGYTF.

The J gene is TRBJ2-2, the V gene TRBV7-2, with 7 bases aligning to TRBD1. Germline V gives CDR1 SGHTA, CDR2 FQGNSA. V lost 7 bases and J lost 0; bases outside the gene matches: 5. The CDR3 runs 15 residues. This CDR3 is CASKVGQANTGELFF. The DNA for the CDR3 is TGTGCCAGCAAAGTCGGACAGGCGAACACCGGGGAGCTGTTTTTT.

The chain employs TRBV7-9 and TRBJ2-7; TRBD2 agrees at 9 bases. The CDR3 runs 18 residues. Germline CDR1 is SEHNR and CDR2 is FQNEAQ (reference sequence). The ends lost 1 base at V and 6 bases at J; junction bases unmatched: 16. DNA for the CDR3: TGTGCCAGCAGCTTAGGAGTCGGCGGGAGGGCCAATCTCCTCGAGCAGTACTTC. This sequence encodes CASSLGVGGRANLLEQYF.

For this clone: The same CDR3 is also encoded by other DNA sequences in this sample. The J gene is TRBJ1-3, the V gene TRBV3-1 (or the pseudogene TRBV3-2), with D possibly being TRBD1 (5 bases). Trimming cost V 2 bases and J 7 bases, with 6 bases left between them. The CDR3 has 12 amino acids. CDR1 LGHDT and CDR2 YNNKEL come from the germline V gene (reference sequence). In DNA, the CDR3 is TGTGCCAGCAGCCAACAGGGTAACACCATATATTTT. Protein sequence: CASSQQGNTIYF.